The T cell receptor beta chain described here comes from a study of neurological immune-mediated disorders. Study background: Secondary progressive disease was present in 3, and relapsing-remitting disease in approximately 30, of the 35 or so multiple sclerosis patients.

V was pared by 5 bases and J by 0 bases, with 16 bases of the junction left unmatched. CDR3 length: 20 amino acids. CDR1 SGHTA and CDR2 FQGNSA come from the germline V gene. The cDNA was synthesized by 5'RACE incorporating 10-nucleotide random UMIs. MiXCR, applied by TCRdb to the 5' RACE reads, yields one record per CDR3 protein. The sample holds 81,000 or so distinct CDR3 sequences, about 5.5% seen once. As for this clonotype: The target antigen is unknown.

Study-level results: The level of TCR clonal expansion was highest in patients with HTLV-1-associated myelopathy and lowest in multiple sclerosis, where it fell below the level seen in healthy controls.

The chain joins TRBV7-2 to TRBJ2-1; 10 positions agree with TRBD2. The specimen sequenced was PBMCs. This receptor was taken from a woman between 25 and 40 years old with multiple sclerosis. Here the CDR3 reads CASSLQRGGRIPSSYNEQFF. The CDR3 bases are TGTGCCAGCAGCCTCCAGCGGGGGGGCCGAATACCCAGCTCCTACAATGAGCAGTTCTTC. Full variable domain (outside the CDR3, taken from reference TRBV7-2 and TRBJ2-1): GAGVSQSPSNKVTEKGKDVELRCDPISGHTALYWYRQSLGQGLEFLIYFQGNSAPDKSGLPSDRFSAERTGGSVSTLTIQRTQQEDSAVYLCASSLQRGGRIPSSYNEQFFGPGTRLTVL.